Below, 25 T cell receptor beta chains from the same sample are listed, as sequenced in a study of T cell repertoires in cytomegalovirus infection. TCRdb passed the reads through MiXCR, listing each CDR3 protein once. The data show a few hundred thousand distinct CDR3 sequences, roughly 25% seen once. No antigen has been assigned to these receptors. Sequences were derived from cultured PBMCs, sampled from culture after CMV antigen stimulation. Source of these receptors: a human donor in good health (CMV status not recorded). Some clones in this sample may be carry-over from other donors' samples.

The genes are TRBV19 and TRBJ2-2; the D is unclear. Deletions cut 4 bases from V and 4 bases from J, with 10 bases between. Germline V gene sequence: CDR1 LNHDA, CDR2 SQIVND (reference sequence). This CDR3 has 14 amino acids. CDR3 sequence: CASSKTPTTGELFF. CDR3 sequence (DNA): TGTGCCAGTAGTAAAACACCCACCACCGGGGAGCTGTTTTTT.

This clonotype is a singleton in its sample. CDR3 sequence (DNA): TGTGCCAGCAGACCGAAGGGACAGGGGACATGCACCTTC. This sequence encodes CASRPKGQGTCTF. The chain employs TRBV12-3 or TRBV12-4 and TRBJ1-2; 10 nucleotides align to TRBD1. Trimming removed 6 bases from V and 13 bases from J; junction bases left unmatched: 11. This CDR3 is 13 amino acids long.

The chain couples TRBV4-3 to TRBJ2-1, with TRBD2 matching 7 bases. Germline values: CDR1 LGHNA, CDR2 YSLEER. The V and J ends lost 0 bases and 2 bases, in that order; junction bases with no gene match: 4. The length of the CDR3 is 16 residues. The CDR3 sequence: CASSQDRLAAYNEQFF. The CDR3 bases are TGCGCCAGCAGCCAAGATAGACTAGCAGCCTACAATGAGCAGTTCTTC.

Ten or more counts support this clonotype. The chain employs TRBV6-1 and TRBJ2-4; TRBD1 matches 7 bases. Per germline, CDR1 MNHNS and CDR2 SASEGT. The CDR3 spans 17 residues. V dropped 4 bases and J dropped 0; count of bases not matched to a gene: 9. In DNA form, the CDR3 reads TGTGCCAGCAGTGTGGACAGGAGCAAACTAGCCAAAAACATTCAGTACTTC. Translating it yields CASSVDRSKLAKNIQYF.

The table lists this clonotype with many counts. The chain has TRBV7-8 and TRBJ2-4; possible D gene TRBD2, 6 bases. The CDR3 has 19 residues. The V and J ends lost 5 bases and 4 bases respectively, with 27 bases between them. Germline values: CDR1 SGHVS, CDR2 FQNEAQ. CDR3 coding DNA: TGTGCCAGCAGCCCCCATGGGCGTCTAGCGCGAAACATAAAAAACATTCAGTACTTC. It specifies CASSPHGRLARNIKNIQYF. The full variable domain, with the rest looked up from reference TRBV7-8 and TRBJ2-4, is GAGVSQSPRYKVAKRGQDVALRCDPISGHVSLFWYQQALGQGPEFLTYFQNEAQLDKSGLPSDRFFAERPEGSVSTLKIQRTQQEDSAVYLCASSPHGRLARNIKNIQYFGAGTRLSVL.

In this sample, this clonotype turned up many times. Here the CDR3 DNA reads TGTGCCAGCAGCCCCAGACTAGCGGGAGGCGAGCAGTACTTC. It specifies CASSPRLAGGEQYF. The chain has TRBV7-3 and TRBJ2-7; 13 bases agree with TRBD2. Germline trimming cut 5 bases from V and 6 bases from J; bases unmatched to any gene: 4. Germline CDR1 reads SGHTA; CDR2 reads FQGTGA. The CDR3 runs to 14 residues.

This chain joins TRBV7-2 and TRBJ2-1, with TRBD2 matching 7 bases. CDR1 and CDR2 (germline): SGHTA, FQGNSA. The length of the CDR3 is 17 residues. Trimming cost V 2 bases and J 7 bases; bases outside gene matches: 14. The CDR3 reads CASSLRPSGVLGNEQFF. The CDR3 DNA reads as TGTGCCAGCAGCTTAAGGCCTAGCGGAGTCCTGGGGAATGAGCAGTTCTTC. The variable domain in full, with the rest retrieved from reference TRBV7-2 and TRBJ2-1, is GAGVSQSPSNKVTEKGKDVELRCDPISGHTALYWYRQSLGQGLEFLIYFQGNSAPDKSGLPSDRFSAERTGGSVSTLTIQRTQQEDSAVYLCASSLRPSGVLGNEQFFGPGTRLTVL.

V gene TRBV27 combines with J gene TRBJ2-2; D remains ambiguous. CDR1 MNHEY and CDR2 SMNVEV come from the germline V gene (reference sequence). The CDR3 loop spans 14 amino acids. V lost 3 bases and J lost 1, with 6 bases in between. The CDR3 loop is CASSLWENTGELFF. CDR3 DNA: TGTGCCAGCAGTTTGTGGGAGAACACCGGGGAGCTGTTTTTT.

This clonotype was seen a few times. The CDR3 sequence is CSARDRDPSTYNSPLHF. The CDR3, as DNA: TGCAGTGCTAGAGATAGGGACCCCAGCACCTATAATTCACCCCTCCACTTT. The chain recombines TRBV20-1 with TRBJ1-6; a possible D gene is TRBD1 (5 bases). The V end lost 0 bases, the J end lost 2 bases, and 14 bases lay between the germline ends. Germline assignment: CDR1 DFQATT and CDR2 SNEGSKA (reference sequence). The CDR3 covers 17 residues.

Points on this clonotype: A much larger clone lies one base from this, so it may be a read error. The rearrangement links TRBV7-2 to TRBJ1-1; no definite D call. The CDR3 runs to 10 residues. Looked up from germline, CDR1 is SGHTA and CDR2 is FQGNSA. This CDR3 reads CVSSETRPFF. DNA for the CDR3: TGTGTCAGCAGCGAAACCCGCCCCTTCTTT. Complete variable domain (other parts from reference TRBV7-2 and TRBJ1-1): GAGVSQSPSNKVTEKGKDVELRCDPISGHTALYWYRQSLGQGLEFLIYFQGNSAPDKSGLPSDRFSAERTGGSVSTLTIQRTQQEDSAVYLCVSSETRPFFGQGTRLTVV.

The rearrangement joins TRBV6-2 or TRBV6-3 to TRBJ2-3, with 7 bases aligning to TRBD2. There are 13 residues in the CDR3. Germline CDR1 is MNHEY and CDR2 is SVGEGT. Losses at the gene ends were 10 bases for V and 1 base for J; bases not matched to a gene: 5. Here the CDR3 reads CATLRGGTDTQYF. The DNA for the CDR3 is TGTGCCACCCTACGGGGGGGCACAGATACGCAGTATTTT.

This clonotype was detected only a few times. This chain connects TRBV11-2 to TRBJ1-2; 10 bases fit TRBD1. The CDR3 extends over 13 amino acids. Trimming at V came to 4 bases and at J to 7 bases, leaving 3 bases not matched to a gene. Looked up from germline, CDR1 is SGHAT and CDR2 is FQNNGV. Here the CDR3 DNA reads TGTGCCAGCAGCTGGACAGGGGGAGTTGGCTACACCTTC. Encoded protein: CASSWTGGVGYTF.

The chain is built from TRBV11-2 and TRBJ2-4, with D possibly matching TRBD1 (6 bases). This CDR3 is 14 amino acids long. The V end lost 5 bases, the J end lost 4 bases, and 12 bases lay between the germline ends. Germline CDR1 reads SGHAT; CDR2 reads FQNNGV. The chain's CDR3 is CASSPGTSKNIQYF. The DNA for the CDR3 is TGTGCCAGCAGCCCCGGGACATCGAAAAACATTCAGTACTTC.

This clonotype was observed a handful of times. The chain uses TRBV12-3 or TRBV12-4 and TRBJ2-7, with D perhaps TRBD2 (6 bases). The CDR3 loop spans 16 amino acids. V dropped 5 bases and J dropped 2 bases, with 19 bases sitting between them. CDR3 in DNA: TGTGCCAGCAGTCCGCCCGGCGGGGAGCCAGCCTACGAGCAGTACGTC. Amino acids: CASSPPGGEPAYEQYV.

The CDR3 DNA is TGTGCCAGCAGTTCTATAGGACTAGCGGGAGCAGATACGCAGTATTTT. Protein product: CASSSIGLAGADTQYF. The chain has TRBV28 and TRBJ2-3, with 13 bases identical to TRBD2. The CDR3 consists of 16 residues. Germline V gene data show CDR1 as MDHEN and CDR2 as SYDVKM. V was pared by 4 bases and J by 4 bases, with 5 bases of the junction left unmatched. Full variable domain (remainder filled in from reference TRBV28 and TRBJ2-3): DVKVTQSSRYLVKRTGEKVFLECVQDMDHENMFWYRQDPGLGLRLIYFSYDVKMKEKGDIPEGYSVSREKKERFSLILESASTNQTSMYLCASSSIGLAGADTQYFGPGTRLTVL.

This clonotype turned up a few times. This chain joins TRBV28 and TRBJ2-1; D possibly matches TRBD1 or TRBD2 (5 bases each). Germline V gene data show CDR1 as MDHEN and CDR2 as SYDVKM. V was trimmed by 7 bases and J by 6 bases, leaving 13 bases between them. The CDR3 consists of 13 residues. CDR3 sequence: CASTGLARNEQFF. In DNA, the CDR3 is TGTGCCAGCACGGGGCTAGCCCGCAATGAGCAGTTCTTC.

At least ten counts were recorded for this clonotype. Here the CDR3 reads CASSLDSGGTGNEQFF. The CDR3, as DNA: TGTGCCAGCAGCTTAGATTCCGGTGGGACAGGCAATGAGCAGTTCTTC. V is TRBV7-2 and J is TRBJ2-1; 8 bases fit TRBD1. After removal of 1 base from V and 6 bases from J, the junction contained 8 bases not matched to a gene. Per the germline V gene, CDR1 is SGHTA and CDR2 is FQGNSA. The length of the CDR3 is 16 residues.

This clonotype has ten or more counts. The chain joins TRBV7-2 to TRBJ1-3; no firm D call. The V end lost 5 bases, the J end lost 0 bases, and 8 bases lay between the germline ends. Germline V gene data show CDR1 as SGHTA and CDR2 as FQGNSA. The CDR3 has 14 residues. The CDR3 region is CASSPSSSGNTIYF. The CDR3 DNA is TGTGCCAGCAGCCCAAGTAGCTCTGGAAACACCATATATTTT.

This clonotype was recorded many times. The gene calls are TRBV7-2 and TRBJ2-1, with a possible D match to TRBD2 (6 bases). The V end lost 5 bases, the J end lost 10 bases, and 15 bases lay between the germline ends. Per germline, CDR1 SGHTA and CDR2 FQGNSA. The CDR3 is made up of 13 amino acids. CDR3 amino acids: CASSQIADREQFF. As DNA, the CDR3 is TGTGCCAGCAGCCAAATAGCGGATAGAGAGCAGTTCTTC.

The rearrangement joins TRBV20-1 to TRBJ2-7, with no clear D. The germline gives CDR1 DFQATT, CDR2 SNEGSKA (reference sequence). CDR3 length equals 14 residues. Trimming took 5 bases from V and 1 from J, leaving 15 bases between them. CDR3 sequence: CSAPIPGHSYEQYF. CDR3 bases: TGCAGTGCTCCGATTCCGGGTCATTCCTACGAGCAGTACTTC.

V and J are TRBV29-1 and TRBJ2-1; D is possibly TRBD1 (6 bases). Between the trimmed V and J ends, which lost 6 bases and 5 bases, there was a span of 14 bases. CDR1 SQVTM and CDR2 ANQGSEA come from the germline V gene. The length of the CDR3 is 13 residues. Written as DNA, the CDR3 is TGCAGCGTGGCGTTACAGGGAGACAATGAGCAGTTCTTC. It yields the protein CSVALQGDNEQFF.

This clonotype was observed once. The V and J genes are TRBV6-6 and TRBJ2-5; the D is unclear. Germline V gives CDR1 MNHNY, CDR2 SVGAGI (reference sequence). Trimming shortened V by 4 bases and J by 5 bases, and 11 bases separated the two germline ends. The CDR3 runs to 13 residues. The CDR3 DNA follows: TGTGCCAGCAGTTCAAGACCCTGGGAGACCCAGTACTTC. Translation: CASSSRPWETQYF.

This clonotype was seen only a few times. The chain has TRBV11-3 and TRBJ2-7, with D perhaps TRBD2 (5 bases). There are 13 residues in the CDR3. V lost 5 bases and J lost 0, with 8 bases in between. CDR1 is SGHNT and CDR2 is YENEEA in the germline V gene. CDR3 sequence reads: CASSVDFSYEQYV. For the CDR3, the DNA is TGTGCCAGCAGCGTGGACTTCTCCTACGAGCAGTACGTC.

This sequence joins TRBV15 and TRBJ1-1, with TRBD1 matching over 7 bases. Germline loops: CDR1 LNHNV, CDR2 YYDKDF (reference sequence). The CDR3 has 16 residues. The V and J ends lost 5 bases and 0 bases, in that order; junction bases with no gene match: 9. CDR3 nucleotides: TGTGCCACCAGCGGTCGACAGGGATCCCTGAACACTGAAGCTTTCTTT. Translated: CATSGRQGSLNTEAFF.

This clonotype was observed at least ten times. V gene TRBV9 combines with J gene TRBJ1-6, with TRBD1 matching over 7 bases. With 0 bases clipped from V and 6 bases from J, the junction kept 6 bases outside the gene matches. Looked up from germline, CDR1 is SGDLS and CDR2 is YYNGEE. The CDR3 runs to 16 residues. The CDR3 sequence is CASSVVAGGTNSPLHF. CDR3 DNA sequence: TGTGCCAGCAGCGTAGTGGCAGGGGGGACTAATTCACCCCTCCACTTT.